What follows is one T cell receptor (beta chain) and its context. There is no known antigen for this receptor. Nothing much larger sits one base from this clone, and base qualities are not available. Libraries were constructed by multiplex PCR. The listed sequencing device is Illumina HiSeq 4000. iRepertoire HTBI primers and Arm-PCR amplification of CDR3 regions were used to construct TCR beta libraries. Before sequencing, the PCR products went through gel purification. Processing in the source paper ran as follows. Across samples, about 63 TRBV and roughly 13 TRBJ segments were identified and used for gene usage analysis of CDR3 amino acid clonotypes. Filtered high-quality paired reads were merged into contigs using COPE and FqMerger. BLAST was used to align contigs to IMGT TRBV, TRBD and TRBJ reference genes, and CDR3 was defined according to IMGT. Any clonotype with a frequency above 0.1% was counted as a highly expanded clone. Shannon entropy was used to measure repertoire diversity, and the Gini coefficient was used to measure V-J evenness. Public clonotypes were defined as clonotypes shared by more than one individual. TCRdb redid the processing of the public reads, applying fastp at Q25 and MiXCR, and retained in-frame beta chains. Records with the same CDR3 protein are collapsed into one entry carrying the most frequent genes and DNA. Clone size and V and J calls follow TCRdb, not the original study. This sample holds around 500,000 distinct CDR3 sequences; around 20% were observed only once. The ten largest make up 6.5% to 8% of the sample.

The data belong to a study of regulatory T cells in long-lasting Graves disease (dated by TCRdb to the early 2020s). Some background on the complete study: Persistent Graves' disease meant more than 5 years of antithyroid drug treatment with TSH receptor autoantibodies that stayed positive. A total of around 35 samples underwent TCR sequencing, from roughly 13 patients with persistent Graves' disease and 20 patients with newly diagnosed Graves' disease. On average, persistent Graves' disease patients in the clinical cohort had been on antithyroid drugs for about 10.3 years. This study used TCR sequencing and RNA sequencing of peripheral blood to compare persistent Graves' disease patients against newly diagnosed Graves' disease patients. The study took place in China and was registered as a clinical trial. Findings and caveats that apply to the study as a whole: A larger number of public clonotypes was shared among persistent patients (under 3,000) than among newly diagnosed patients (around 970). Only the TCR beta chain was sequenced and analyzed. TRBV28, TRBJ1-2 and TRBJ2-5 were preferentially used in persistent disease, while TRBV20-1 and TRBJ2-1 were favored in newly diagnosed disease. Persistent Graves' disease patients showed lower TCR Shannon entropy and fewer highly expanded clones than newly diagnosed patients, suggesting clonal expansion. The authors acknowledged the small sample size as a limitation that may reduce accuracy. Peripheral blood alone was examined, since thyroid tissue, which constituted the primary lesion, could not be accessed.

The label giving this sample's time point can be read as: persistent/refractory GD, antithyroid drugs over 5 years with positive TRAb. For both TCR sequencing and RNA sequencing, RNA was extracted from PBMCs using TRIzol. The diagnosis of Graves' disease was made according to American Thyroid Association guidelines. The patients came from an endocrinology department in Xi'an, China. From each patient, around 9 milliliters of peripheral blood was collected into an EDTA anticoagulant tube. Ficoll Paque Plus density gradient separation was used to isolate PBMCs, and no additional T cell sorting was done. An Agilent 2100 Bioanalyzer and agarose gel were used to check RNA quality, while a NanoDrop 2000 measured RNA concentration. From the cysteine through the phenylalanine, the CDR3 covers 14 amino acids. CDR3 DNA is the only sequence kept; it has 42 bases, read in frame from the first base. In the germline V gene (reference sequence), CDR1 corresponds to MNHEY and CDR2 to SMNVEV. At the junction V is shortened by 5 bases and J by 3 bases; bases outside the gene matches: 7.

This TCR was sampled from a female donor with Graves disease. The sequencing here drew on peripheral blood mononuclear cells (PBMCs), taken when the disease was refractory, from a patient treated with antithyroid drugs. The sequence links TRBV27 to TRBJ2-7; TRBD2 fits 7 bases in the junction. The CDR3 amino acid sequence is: CASSRAGVVYEQYF. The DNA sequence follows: TGTGCCAGCAGTCGGGCGGGAGTAGTCTACGAGCAGTACTTC.